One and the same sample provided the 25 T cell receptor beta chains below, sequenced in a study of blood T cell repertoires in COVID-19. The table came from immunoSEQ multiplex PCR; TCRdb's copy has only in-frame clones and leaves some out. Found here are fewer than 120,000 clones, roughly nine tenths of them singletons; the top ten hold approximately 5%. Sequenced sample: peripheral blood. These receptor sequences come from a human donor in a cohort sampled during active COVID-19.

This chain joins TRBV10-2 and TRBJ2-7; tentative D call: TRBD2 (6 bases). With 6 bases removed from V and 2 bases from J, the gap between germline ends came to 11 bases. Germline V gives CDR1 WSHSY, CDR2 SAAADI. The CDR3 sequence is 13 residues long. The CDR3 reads CASRAGPAYEQYF. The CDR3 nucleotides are TGCGCCAGCAGGGCGGGGCCTGCCTACGAGCAGTACTTC.

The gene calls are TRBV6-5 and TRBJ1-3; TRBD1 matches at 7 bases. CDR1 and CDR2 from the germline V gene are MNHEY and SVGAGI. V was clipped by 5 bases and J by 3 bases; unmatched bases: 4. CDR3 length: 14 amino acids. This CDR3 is CASSRQGFGNTIYF. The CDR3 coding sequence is TGTGCCAGCAGTAGACAGGGTTTTGGAAACACCATATATTTT.

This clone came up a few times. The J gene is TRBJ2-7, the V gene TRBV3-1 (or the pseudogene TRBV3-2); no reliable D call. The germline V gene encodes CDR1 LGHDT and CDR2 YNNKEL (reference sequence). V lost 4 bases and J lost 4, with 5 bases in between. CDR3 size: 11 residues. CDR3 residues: CASSRTYEQYF. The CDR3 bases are TGTGCCAGCAGCCGAACTTACGAGCAGTACTTC.

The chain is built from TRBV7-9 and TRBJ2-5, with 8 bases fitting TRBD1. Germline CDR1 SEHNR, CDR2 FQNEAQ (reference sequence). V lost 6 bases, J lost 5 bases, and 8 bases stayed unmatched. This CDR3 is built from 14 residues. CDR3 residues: CASSPTGGGETQYF. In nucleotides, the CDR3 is TGTGCCAGCAGTCCTACAGGGGGTGGGGAGACCCAGTACTTC.

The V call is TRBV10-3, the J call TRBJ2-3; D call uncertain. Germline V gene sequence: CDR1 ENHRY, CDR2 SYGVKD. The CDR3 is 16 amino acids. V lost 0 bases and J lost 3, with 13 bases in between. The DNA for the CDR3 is TGTGCCATCAGTGAGTCACTTTCTCAAGTGACAGATACGCAGTATTTT. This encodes CAISESLSQVTDTQYF.

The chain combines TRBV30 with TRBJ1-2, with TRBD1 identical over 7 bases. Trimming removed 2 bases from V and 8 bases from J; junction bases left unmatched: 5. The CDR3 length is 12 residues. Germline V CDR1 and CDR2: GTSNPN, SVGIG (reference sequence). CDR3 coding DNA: TGTGCCTGGAGTAATACAGGGGTCGGCTACACCTTC. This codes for CAWSNTGVGYTF.

CDR3 DNA sequence: TGTGCCAGCAGTGAAGCTTGGACAGGCTATGGCTACACCTTC. It translates to CASSEAWTGYGYTF. The gene calls are TRBV6-1 and TRBJ1-2, with 7 bases matching TRBD1. This CDR3 comprises 14 residues. After removal of 0 bases from V and 4 bases from J, the junction contained 2 bases not matched to a gene. Germline assignment: CDR1 MNHNS and CDR2 SASEGT.

CDR3 nucleotides: TGTGCCAGCCGGACTTACAACACCGGGGAGCTGTTTTTT. This encodes CASRTYNTGELFF. The chain couples TRBV2 to TRBJ2-2, with D possibly TRBD2 on 5 matching bases. Germline V gene sequence: CDR1 SNHLY, CDR2 FYNNEI. Trimming removed 8 bases from V and 2 bases from J, with 9 bases in between. The CDR3 contains 13 residues.

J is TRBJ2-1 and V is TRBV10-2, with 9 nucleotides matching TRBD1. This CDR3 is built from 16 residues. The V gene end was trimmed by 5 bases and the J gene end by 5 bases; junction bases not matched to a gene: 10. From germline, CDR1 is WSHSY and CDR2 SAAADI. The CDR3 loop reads CASSTRTGVANNEQFF. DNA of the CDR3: TGCGCCAGCAGTACCCGGACAGGGGTCGCTAACAATGAGCAGTTCTTC.

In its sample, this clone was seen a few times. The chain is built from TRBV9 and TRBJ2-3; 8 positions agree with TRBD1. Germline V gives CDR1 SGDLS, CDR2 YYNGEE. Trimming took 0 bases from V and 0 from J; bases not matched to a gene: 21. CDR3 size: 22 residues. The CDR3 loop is CASSVAPRSSWQGAVSTDTQYF. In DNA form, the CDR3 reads TGTGCCAGCAGCGTAGCTCCCCGTAGCTCTTGGCAGGGGGCGGTGAGCACAGATACGCAGTATTTT. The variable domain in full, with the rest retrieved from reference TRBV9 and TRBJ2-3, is DSGVTQTPKHLITATGQRVTLRCSPRSGDLSVYWYQQSLDQGLQFLIQYYNGEERAKGNILERFSAQQFPDLHSELNLSSLELGDSALYFCASSVAPRSSWQGAVSTDTQYFGPGTRLTVL.

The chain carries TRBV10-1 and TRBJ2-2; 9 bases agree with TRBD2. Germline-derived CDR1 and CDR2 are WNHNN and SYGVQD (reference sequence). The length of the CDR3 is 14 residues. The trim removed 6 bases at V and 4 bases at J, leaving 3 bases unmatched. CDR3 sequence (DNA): TGCGCCAGCAGCGCGGGAGGGGGCACCGGGGAGCTGTTTTTT. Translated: CASSAGGGTGELFF.

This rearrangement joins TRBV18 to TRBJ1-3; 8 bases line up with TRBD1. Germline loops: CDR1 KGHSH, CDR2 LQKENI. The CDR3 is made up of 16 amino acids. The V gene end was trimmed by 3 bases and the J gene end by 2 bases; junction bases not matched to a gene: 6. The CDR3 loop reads CASSPMTGVPGNTIYF. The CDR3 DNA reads TGTGCCAGCTCACCTATGACAGGGGTGCCTGGAAACACCATATATTTT.

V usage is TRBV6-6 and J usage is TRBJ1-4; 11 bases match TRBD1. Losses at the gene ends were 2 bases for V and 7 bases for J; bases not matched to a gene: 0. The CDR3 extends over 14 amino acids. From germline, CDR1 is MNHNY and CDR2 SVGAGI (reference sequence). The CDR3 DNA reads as TGTGCCAGCAGTTACGGGACAGGGGGTGAAAAACTGTTTTTT. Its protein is CASSYGTGGEKLFF.

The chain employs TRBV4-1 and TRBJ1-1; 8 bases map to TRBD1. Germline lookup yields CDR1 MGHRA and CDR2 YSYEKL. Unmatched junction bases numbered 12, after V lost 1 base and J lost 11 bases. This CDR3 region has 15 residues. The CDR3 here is CASSQVGTGDLGAFF. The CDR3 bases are TGCGCCAGCAGCCAAGTCGGGACAGGAGACTTGGGGGCTTTCTTT.

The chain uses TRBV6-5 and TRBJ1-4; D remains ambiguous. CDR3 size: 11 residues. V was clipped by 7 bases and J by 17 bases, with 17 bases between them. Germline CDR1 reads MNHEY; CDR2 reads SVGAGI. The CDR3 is CASTRNRVAFF. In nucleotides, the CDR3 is TGTGCCAGCACCCGAAACCGGGTAGCATTTTTT.

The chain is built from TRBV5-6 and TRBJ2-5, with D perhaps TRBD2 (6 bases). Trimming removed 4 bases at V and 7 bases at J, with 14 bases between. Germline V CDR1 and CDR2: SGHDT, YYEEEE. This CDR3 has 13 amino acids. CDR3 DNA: TGTGCCAGCAGCCCCAGGACTATCGGGACCCAGTACTTC. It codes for CASSPRTIGTQYF.

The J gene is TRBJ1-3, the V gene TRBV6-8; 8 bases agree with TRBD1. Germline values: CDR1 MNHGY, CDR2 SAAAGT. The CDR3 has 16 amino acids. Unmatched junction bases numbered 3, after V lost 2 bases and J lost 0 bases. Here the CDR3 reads CASSYGTGYSGNTIYF. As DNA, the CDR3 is TGTGCCAGCAGTTACGGGACAGGCTACTCTGGAAACACCATATATTTT.

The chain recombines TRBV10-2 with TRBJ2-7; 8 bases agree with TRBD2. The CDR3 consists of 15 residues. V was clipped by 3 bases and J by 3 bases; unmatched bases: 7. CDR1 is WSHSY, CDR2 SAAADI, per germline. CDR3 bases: TGCGCCAGCAGTGACCCAGGCGGGGGGATCTACGAGCAGTACTTC. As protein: CASSDPGGGIYEQYF.

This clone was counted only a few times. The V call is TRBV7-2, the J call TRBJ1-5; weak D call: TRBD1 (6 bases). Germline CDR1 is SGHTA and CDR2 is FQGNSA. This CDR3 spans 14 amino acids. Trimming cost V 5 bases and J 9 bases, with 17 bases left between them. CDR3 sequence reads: CASSPQGFGSPQHF. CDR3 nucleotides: TGTGCCAGCAGCCCACAGGGTTTCGGGTCGCCCCAGCATTTT.

CDR3 coding DNA: TGCGCCAGCAGCTCCTCCGGGGGACAGGGAGGCGAAAAACTGTTTTTT. As protein: CASSSSGGQGGEKLFF. The chain links TRBV5-1 to TRBJ1-4; 9 nucleotides match TRBD1. This CDR3 has 16 residues. Trimming cost V 3 bases and J 8 bases; bases outside gene matches: 11. Germline CDR1 SGHRS, CDR2 YFSETQ.

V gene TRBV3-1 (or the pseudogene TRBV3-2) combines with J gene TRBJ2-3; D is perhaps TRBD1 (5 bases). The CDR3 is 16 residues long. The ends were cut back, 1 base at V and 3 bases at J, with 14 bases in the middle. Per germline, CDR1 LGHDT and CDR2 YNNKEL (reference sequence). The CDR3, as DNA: TGTGCCAGCAGCCAAGTATTAGACAGTTGGACAGATACGCAGTATTTT. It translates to CASSQVLDSWTDTQYF.

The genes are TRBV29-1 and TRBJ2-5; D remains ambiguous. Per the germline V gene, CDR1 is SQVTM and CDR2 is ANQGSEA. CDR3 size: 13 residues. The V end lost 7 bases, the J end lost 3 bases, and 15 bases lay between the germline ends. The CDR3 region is CSGRQFAEETQYF. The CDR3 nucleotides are TGCAGCGGTCGCCAATTTGCGGAAGAGACCCAGTACTTC.

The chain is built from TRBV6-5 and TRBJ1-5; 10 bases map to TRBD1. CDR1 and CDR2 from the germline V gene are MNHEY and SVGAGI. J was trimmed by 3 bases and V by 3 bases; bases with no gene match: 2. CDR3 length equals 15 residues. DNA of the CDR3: TGTGCCAGCAGTTATGGGACAGGGGACAATCAGCCCCAGCATTTT. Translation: CASSYGTGDNQPQHF.

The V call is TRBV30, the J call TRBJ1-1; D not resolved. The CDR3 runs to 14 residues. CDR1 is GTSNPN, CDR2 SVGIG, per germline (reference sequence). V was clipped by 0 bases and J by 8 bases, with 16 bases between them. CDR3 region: CAWSVWPQVREAFF. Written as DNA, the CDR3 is TGTGCCTGGAGTGTATGGCCCCAGGTCCGGGAAGCTTTCTTT.

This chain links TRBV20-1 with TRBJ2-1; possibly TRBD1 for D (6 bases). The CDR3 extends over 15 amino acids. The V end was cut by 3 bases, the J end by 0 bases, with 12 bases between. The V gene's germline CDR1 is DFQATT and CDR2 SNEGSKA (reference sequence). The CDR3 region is CSASRGFSSYNEQFF. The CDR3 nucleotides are TGCAGTGCTAGTAGGGGGTTCAGCTCCTACAATGAGCAGTTCTTC.